This T cell receptor (beta chain) derives from a study of shared clonotypes between healthy human individuals. This was a deep-level run. Here immunoSEQ multiplex PCR was the method, and the copy in TCRdb shows in-frame clones only, minus some. The sample carries roughly 590,000 clones, nearly 97% recorded once. Positively selected for CCR7, the CD45RO-negative cells used as naive CD8 cells excluded terminally differentiated effector memory CD45RA+ cells. All donors were healthy HIV-negative adults lacking recent acute infections or vaccinations. Study-wide points: Estimated richness was generally greater in naive than memory subsets. In the sorted subsets, rarefaction showed sequencing was incomplete despite large depth.

This clone was counted a few times. Its antigen is unidentified. CDR3 length equals 14 residues. V was shortened by 5 bases and J by 1 base, with 11 bases between the two germline ends. Germline V gives CDR1 LNHDA, CDR2 SQIVND (reference sequence). The TCR originated in a woman aged 25-40 years in good health. The rearrangement joins TRBV19 to TRBJ1-1; perhaps TRBD1 as D (5 bases). The sequenced sample was naive CD8+ T cells sorted from blood. The CDR3 sequence is CASSWDGENTEAFF. CDR3 in DNA: TGTGCCAGTAGTTGGGACGGTGAGAACACTGAAGCTTTCTTT.